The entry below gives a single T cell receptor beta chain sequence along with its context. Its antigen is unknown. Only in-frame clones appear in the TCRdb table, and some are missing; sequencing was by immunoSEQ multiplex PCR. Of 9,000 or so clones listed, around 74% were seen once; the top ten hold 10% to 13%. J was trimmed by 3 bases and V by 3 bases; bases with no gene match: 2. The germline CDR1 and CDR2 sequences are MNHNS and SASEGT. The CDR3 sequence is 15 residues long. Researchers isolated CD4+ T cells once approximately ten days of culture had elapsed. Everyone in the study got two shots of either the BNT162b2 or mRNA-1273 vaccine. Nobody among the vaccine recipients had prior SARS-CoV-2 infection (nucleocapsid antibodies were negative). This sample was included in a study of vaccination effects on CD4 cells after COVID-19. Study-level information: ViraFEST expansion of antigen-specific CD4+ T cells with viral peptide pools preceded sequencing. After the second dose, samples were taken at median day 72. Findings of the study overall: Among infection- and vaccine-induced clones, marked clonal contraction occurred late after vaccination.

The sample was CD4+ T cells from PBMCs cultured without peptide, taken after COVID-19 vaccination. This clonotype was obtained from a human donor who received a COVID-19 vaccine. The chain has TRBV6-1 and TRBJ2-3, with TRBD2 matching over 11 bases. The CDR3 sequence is CASSDGTSGTDTQYF. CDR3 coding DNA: TGTGCCAGCAGTGACGGGACTAGCGGTACAGATACGCAGTATTTT.